Reported below is one T cell receptor beta chain. These data come from a study of T-cell reconstitution after alpha-beta-depleted transplantation in children. The germline V gene encodes CDR1 DFQATT and CDR2 SNEGSKA (reference sequence). The germline V and J ends were trimmed by 5 bases and 4 bases, with 14 bases remaining between them. This CDR3 region has 13 residues. During its preparation, the TCRbeta library received unique molecular identifiers. One entry per CDR3 protein results from TCRdb running MiXCR on the PCR reads. This repertoire shows approximately 650,000 distinct CDR3 sequences, about an eighth found once; its top ten account for around 0.79%.

The receptor's source is a girl aged 2 to 10 with congenital amegakaryocytic thrombocytopenia, due to receive a stem cell transplant. This chain connects TRBV20-1 to TRBJ1-1; D may be TRBD1 (5 bases). Sample: PBMCs, taken before TCRalphabeta/CD19-depleted stem cell transplant. CDR3 sequence: CSAPTGWITEAFF. The CDR3 DNA follows: TGCAGTGCTCCCACAGGATGGATCACTGAAGCTTTCTTT.